One and the same sample provided the 29 T cell receptor beta chains below, sequenced in a study of vaccination and CD4 T cells after COVID-19. Cultured CD4+ T-cell DNA underwent Oncomine TCR Beta short-read sequencing. TCRdb recomputed calls from the PCR reads with MiXCR, one row per CDR3 protein. Of more than 9,000 distinct CDR3 sequences listed, 61% are singletons. The treatment denotes: roughly ten-day PBMC culture with coronavirus spike peptide pools or control peptides (ViraFEST assay). No antigen has been assigned to these receptors. Source material: CD4+ T cells from blood, cultured in vitro. The receptors shown here come from a human donor who had recovered from COVID-19.

The chain recombines TRBV20-1 with TRBJ2-1; TRBD2 matches at 10 bases. The CDR3 has 14 residues. Unmatched junction bases numbered 5, after V lost 3 bases and J lost 6 bases. Looked up from germline, CDR1 is DFQATT and CDR2 is SNEGSKA (reference sequence). The CDR3 coding sequence is TGCAGTGCTAGGGGTCTAGCGGGAGTCAATGAGCAGTTCTTC. It translates to CSARGLAGVNEQFF.

The chain links TRBV21-1 to TRBJ2-1; the listed D gene, TRBD2, was not tested against the DNA. TRBV21-1 is reported as a pseudogene. The CDR3 is 16 amino acids. The CDR3 region is CASSKGFAGRLNEQFF. The CDR3, as DNA: TGTGCCAGCAGCAAAGGGTTTGCGGGAAGGTTGAATGAGCAGTTCTTC.

This chain uses TRBV7-3 with TRBJ2-7, with a weak D call TRBD2 (6 bases). Between the trimmed V and J ends, which lost 5 bases and 3 bases, there was a span of 14 bases. CDR3 length equals 14 residues. Germline CDR1 is SGHTA and CDR2 is FQGTGA. The CDR3: CASSPQAGDYEQYF. CDR3 coding DNA: TGTGCCAGCAGCCCCCAAGCGGGTGACTACGAGCAGTACTTC.

This chain connects TRBV20-1 to TRBJ2-3; D gene unclear. The CDR3 contains 12 residues. V lost 5 bases and J lost 6, with 12 bases in between. Germline V gives CDR1 DFQATT, CDR2 SNEGSKA (reference sequence). CDR3 sequence (DNA): TGCAGTGCTCCGGATTCAACTGATACGCAGTATTTT. This translates into CSAPDSTDTQYF.

In this sample, this clonotype is medium-sized. This chain joins TRBV6-1 and TRBJ2-7; 8 bases are a match to TRBD1. V shed 6 bases and J 0 bases; nucleotides not matched to a gene: 4. The germline CDR1 and CDR2 sequences are MNHNS and SASEGT. The CDR3 extends over 14 amino acids. The CDR3, as DNA: TGTGCCAGCAGGCCCGGGACAGGCTCCTACGAGCAGTACTTC. This sequence encodes CASRPGTGSYEQYF.

The CDR3 region has the DNA TGCAGTGCTAGAGATCCGGGAGTGGACAATGAGCAGTTCTTC. Translating it yields CSARDPGVDNEQFF. The chain joins TRBV20-1 to TRBJ2-1; perhaps TRBD2 as D (6 bases). The CDR3 runs to 14 residues. Trimming cost V 0 bases and J 5 bases, with 11 bases left between them. Germline assignment: CDR1 DFQATT and CDR2 SNEGSKA (reference sequence).

The DNA for the CDR3 is TGTGCCAGCAGCTACGGAACCAATACGAGGGGCCCCTATAGCAATCAGCCCCAGCATTTT. It yields the protein CASSYGTNTRGPYSNQPQHF. The chain carries TRBV6-5 and TRBJ1-5, with D perhaps TRBD1 (5 bases). CDR3 length: 20 amino acids. Germline V CDR1 and CDR2: MNHEY, SVGAGI. V lost 6 bases and J lost 0, with 27 bases in between.

The chain employs TRBV7-6 and TRBJ2-3, with 13 bases identical to TRBD2. J gave up 2 bases and V 4 bases, and 9 bases lay outside the gene matches. This CDR3 is 18 amino acids long. CDR1 is SGHVS and CDR2 is FNYEAQ in the germline V gene. As DNA, the CDR3 is TGTGCCAGCAGCTCTTTATCGGGACTAGCGGGATACACAGATACGCAGTATTTT. As protein: CASSSLSGLAGYTDTQYF.

J is TRBJ2-7 and V is TRBV4-1; tentative D call: TRBD1 (6 bases). The CDR3 extends over 18 amino acids. Trimming removed 4 bases from V and 2 bases from J, with 24 bases in between. Germline V gene lookup returns CDR1 MGHRA and CDR2 YSYEKL. The DNA of the CDR3 is TGCGCCAGCAGCCCAGGGGTCCTTGACCGGCGGTACACCTACGAGCAGTACTTC. It specifies CASSPGVLDRRYTYEQYF.

The V call is TRBV7-3, the J call TRBJ2-2, with 10 bases lining up with TRBD1. Trimming at V came to 1 base and at J to 0 bases, leaving 20 bases not matched to a gene. The CDR3 has 23 residues. Germline-derived CDR1 and CDR2 are SGHTA and FQGTGA. For the CDR3, the DNA is TGTGCCAGCAGCTTAAGGGACAGGGGACACTCCGCACCATGGCCCACGAACACCGGGGAGCTGTTTTTT. This encodes CASSLRDRGHSAPWPTNTGELFF.

This chain uses TRBV20-1 with TRBJ2-2; a possible D gene is TRBD2 (6 bases). V was trimmed by 0 bases and J by 6 bases, leaving 17 bases between them. The CDR3 is made up of 16 amino acids. CDR1 is DFQATT, CDR2 SNEGSKA, per germline (reference sequence). The CDR3, as DNA: TGCAGTGCTAGAGAAGTCGGGAGAGGCGCAGCCGGGGAGCTGTTTTTT. The encoded protein is CSAREVGRGAAGELFF.

The chain has TRBV2 and TRBJ2-6; no clear D gene. CDR3 length: 16 amino acids. CDR1 is SNHLY, CDR2 FYNNEI, per germline. Trimming took 1 base from V and 0 from J, leaving 7 bases between them. CDR3 protein: CASSEGRISGANVLTF. CDR3 nucleotide sequence: TGTGCCAGCAGTGAAGGACGGATCTCTGGGGCCAACGTCCTGACTTTC.

This clonotype was recorded a few times. V is TRBV10-3 and J is TRBJ2-3, with TRBD2 matching over 12 bases. V lost 0 bases, J lost 2 bases, and 9 bases stayed unmatched. CDR1 is ENHRY and CDR2 is SYGVKD in the germline V gene. This CDR3 comprises 19 residues. CDR3 in DNA: TGTGCCATCAGTGAGTCTGGGACTAGCGGGCTTCCAAACACAGATACGCAGTATTTT. It yields the protein CAISESGTSGLPNTDTQYF.

J is TRBJ2-5 and V is TRBV7-9; TRBD2 agrees at 13 bases. CDR1 is SEHNR, CDR2 FQNEAQ, per germline (reference sequence). This CDR3 region has 16 residues. The trim removed 5 bases at V and 1 base at J, leaving 4 bases unmatched. The CDR3 DNA follows: TGTGCCAGCAGCCCCCGACTAGCGGGAGGCCAAGAGACCCAGTACTTC. Its protein is CASSPRLAGGQETQYF.

The J gene is TRBJ1-1, the V gene TRBV20-1, with a possible D match to TRBD1 (5 bases). This CDR3 is built from 14 residues. The V gene's germline CDR1 is DFQATT and CDR2 SNEGSKA (reference sequence). Trimming cost V 6 bases and J 2 bases, with 16 bases left between them. CDR3 region: CSAQRGGPNTEAFF. Here the CDR3 DNA reads TGCAGTGCCCAACGGGGGGGTCCTAACACTGAAGCTTTCTTT.

This chain uses TRBV20-1 with TRBJ1-6; D may be TRBD1 (6 bases). The CDR3 is 13 residues long. V dropped 6 bases and J dropped 4 bases, with 10 bases sitting between them. Per the germline V gene, CDR1 is DFQATT and CDR2 is SNEGSKA (reference sequence). This CDR3 reads CSARGDYNSPLHF. The CDR3 DNA reads TGCAGTGCGAGGGGGGATTATAATTCACCCCTCCACTTT.

This clonotype turned up a few times. The chain employs TRBV6-1 and TRBJ2-7; 13 bases match TRBD2. The V segment lost 10 bases and the J segment 4 bases; nucleotides outside the gene matches: 4. The germline V gene encodes CDR1 MNHNS and CDR2 SASEGT. This CDR3 is built from 13 residues. The CDR3 protein is CATGTSGIYEQYF. The CDR3 DNA follows: TGTGCCACGGGGACTAGCGGGATATACGAGCAGTACTTC.

This clonotype was observed a few times. The chain recombines TRBV27 with TRBJ2-2; 9 positions match TRBD1. Losses at the gene ends were 9 bases for V and 6 bases for J; bases not matched to a gene: 8. Germline V CDR1 and CDR2: MNHEY, SMNVEV (reference sequence). The CDR3 runs 14 residues. The chain's CDR3 is CASTGGRVPGELFF. CDR3 nucleotide sequence: TGTGCCAGTACAGGGGGCCGAGTCCCCGGGGAGCTGTTTTTT.

V usage is TRBV4-1 and J usage is TRBJ2-1; tentative D call: TRBD1 (6 bases). The V gene lost 7 bases and the J gene lost 7 bases, with 17 bases spanning the gap. The germline V gene has CDR1 MGHRA and CDR2 YSYEKL. This CDR3 spans 14 amino acids. CDR3 loop: CASTTTGSRNEQFF. CDR3 bases: TGCGCCAGCACCACAACAGGGTCGAGAAATGAGCAGTTCTTC.

This chain joins TRBV18 and TRBJ1-2, with 7 positions matching TRBD1. The CDR3 is 15 residues long. In germline, CDR1 is KGHSH, CDR2 LQKENI. Trimming took 4 bases from V and 2 from J; bases not matched to a gene: 7. CDR3 bases: TGTGCCAGCTCACTGGGACAGACGCAGAACTATGGCTACACCTTC. The encoded protein is CASSLGQTQNYGYTF.

The V and J genes are TRBV12-3 or TRBV12-4 and TRBJ2-2; 9 bases fit TRBD2. The CDR3 is made up of 17 amino acids. J was trimmed by 2 bases and V by 3 bases; bases with no gene match: 7. The CDR3 DNA reads TGTGCCAGCAGTTTCGAGTCCCTAGCGGGAAACACCGGGGAGCTGTTTTTT. Its translation: CASSFESLAGNTGELFF.

Remarks on this clonotype: Since a much larger clone is just one base distant, this may be a read error. This chain's CDR3 is CATTGNGITGTQYF. Here the CDR3 DNA reads TGTGCCACCACCGGGAACGGTATCACAGGTACGCAGTATTTT. V and J are TRBV24-1 and TRBJ2-3, with D perhaps assigned TRBD1 or TRBD2 (5 bases each). The germline V gene encodes CDR1 KGHDR and CDR2 SFDVKD. This CDR3 spans 14 amino acids.

This chain uses TRBV2 with TRBJ2-3, with 8 bases that match TRBD2. The CDR3 consists of 14 residues. Germline loops: CDR1 SNHLY, CDR2 FYNNEI. Trimming took 2 bases from V and 4 from J; bases not matched to a gene: 2. The CDR3: CASSEYSGADTQYF. The CDR3, as DNA: TGTGCCAGCAGTGAATATAGCGGGGCAGATACGCAGTATTTT.

The V and J genes are TRBV28 and TRBJ2-1, with TRBD2 matching over 8 bases. The V gene's germline CDR1 is MDHEN and CDR2 SYDVKM. The V segment lost 2 bases and the J segment 9 bases; nucleotides outside the gene matches: 9. The CDR3 runs 15 residues. CDR3 sequence reads: CASSLTSGPSSEQFF. The CDR3 region has the DNA TGTGCCAGCAGTTTAACTAGCGGCCCCAGCAGTGAGCAGTTCTTC.

The chain links TRBV6-1 to TRBJ2-7, with 12 bases that match TRBD2. This CDR3 is 16 amino acids long. J gave up 2 bases and V 3 bases, and 5 bases lay outside the gene matches. Germline CDR1 and CDR2: MNHNS and SASEGT. DNA of the CDR3: TGTGCCAGCAGTGAGTGGACTAGCGGGGTTACCTACGAGCAGTACTTC. Its translation is CASSEWTSGVTYEQYF.

The CDR3 bases are TGTGCCTGGAGTATTTCAGATACGCAGTATTTT. Translation gives CAWSISDTQYF. The genes are TRBV30 and TRBJ2-3; D call uncertain. The germline V gene has CDR1 GTSNPN and CDR2 SVGIG (reference sequence). V lost 2 bases to trimming and J lost 4 bases, with 4 bases between them. There are 11 residues in the CDR3. The variable domain in full, with the rest retrieved from reference TRBV30 and TRBJ2-3, is SQTIHQWPATLVQPVGSPLSLECTVEGTSNPNLYWYRQAAGRGLQLLFYSVGIGQISSEVPQNLSASRPQDRQFILSSKKLLLSDSGFYLCAWSISDTQYFGPGTRLTVL.

The V and J genes are TRBV6-4 and TRBJ2-2, with D tentatively TRBD2 (6 bases). With 0 bases removed from V and 7 bases from J, the gap between germline ends came to 6 bases. Germline V gene data show CDR1 as MRHNA and CDR2 as SNTAGT. The CDR3 length is 13 residues. The CDR3 DNA is TGTGCCAGCAGTGACTCGACTAGCGGGGAGCTGTTTTTT. It yields the protein CASSDSTSGELFF.

V and J are TRBV6-1 and TRBJ2-7; D gene ambiguous. Germline values: CDR1 MNHNS, CDR2 SASEGT. The V end lost 3 bases, the J end lost 3 bases, and 6 bases lay between the germline ends. This CDR3 has 12 amino acids. The CDR3 DNA follows: TGTGCCAGCAGTGAGTACGGCTACGAGCAGTACTTC. Its protein is CASSEYGYEQYF.

The chain employs TRBV12-3 or TRBV12-4 and TRBJ2-3; D uncertain. Trimming left V 2 bases short and J 6 bases short, with 6 bases between. The CDR3 totals 12 residues. The CDR3 here is CASSLNGDTQYF. CDR3 nucleotide sequence: TGTGCCAGCAGTTTAAATGGGGATACGCAGTATTTT.